This T cell receptor beta chain was sequenced during a study of T cells expressing NK-cell markers. Study context: In sorted CD3+CD56+NKG2C+, CD3+CD56+NKG2C- and CD3+CD56-NKG2C+ T cells, TCR beta repertoires were obtained.

TCRdb reprocessed the 5' RACE reads and stores each CDR3 protein as one record, lacking DNA. The sample table sets out 400,000 to 550,000 distinct CDR3 sequences. The CDR3 length is 15 residues. In germline, CDR1 is SNHLY, CDR2 FYNNEI. Concerning this clonotype itself: Its antigen is currently unknown.

Findings of the study overall: Four of the donors also had these clonotypes leading their CD3+CD56-NKG2C+ fraction.

The sequencing input was blood T cells: a sorted CD56 or NKG2C T cell subset, CD4+ or CD8+ T cells, or bulk PBMC T cells (not recorded which). This clonotype originated in a woman aged 18-70 years in good health. V usage is TRBV2 and J usage is TRBJ1-5; TCRdb gives TRBD1 as the D gene, but with no DNA this cannot be confirmed. The CDR3 loop reads CASSVLGTGHGPQHF.